The clone carrying this T cell receptor beta chain turned up a few times. Its cognate antigen is unknown. The sample comes from a study of cytomegalovirus exposure and HLA in healthy donors. The donors were healthy bone marrow donors. The study's findings and limits: Based on reports, TCR beta sequences accurately predicted HLA-A and HLA-B alleles for most subjects.

The PCR made use of 60 Vbeta and 13 Jbeta primers. Profiling relied on immunoSEQ multiplex PCR, and the TCRdb table lists in-frame clones only, not all of them. This table holds 120,000 to 150,000 clones, around 80% found once. This CDR3 contains 15 residues. Sequenced: PBMCs. The receptor was isolated from a male donor in good health and CMV-seropositive. V usage is TRBV21-1 and J usage is TRBJ2-7; the D call TRBD1 from the table was never checked on the DNA. TRBV21-1 is a pseudogene. The CDR3 DNA reads as TGTGCCAGCAGCAAAGGGGTTAAGGGGGATTACGAGCAGTACTTC. Translating it yields CASSKGVKGDYEQYF.